Each of the 14 T cell receptor beta chains below was sequenced from the same sample in a study of T cells in Graves' hyperthyroidism and ophthalmopathy. Regions amplified from RNA transcripts were the TCR beta CDR3 regions. The TCR CDR3 was amplified in a first-round RT-PCR using the HTBI primer set. MiXCR, run by TCRdb on the multiplex PCR reads, gives a single entry per CDR3 protein. The repertoire includes a few hundred thousand distinct CDR3 sequences, around 16% of them detected once, and 7.5% to 9% sits in the top ten. Sequencing used blood. These receptor sequences come from a woman aged 18-29 years with Graves' hyperthyroidism.

This clonotype came up many times. The rearrangement joins TRBV28 to TRBJ1-2; D uncertain. The CDR3 totals 14 residues. In germline, CDR1 is MDHEN, CDR2 SYDVKM. The V and J ends lost 0 bases and 5 bases respectively, with 10 bases between them. The CDR3 reads CASSLWRAVYGYTF. The CDR3 coding sequence is TGTGCCAGCAGTTTATGGAGGGCAGTTTATGGCTACACCTTC.

This clonotype was recorded a few times. The chain is built from TRBV5-1 and TRBJ2-5; D may match TRBD1 or TRBD2 (5 bases each). The V gene's germline CDR1 is SGHRS and CDR2 YFSETQ. V lost 1 base and J lost 2, with 12 bases in between. The CDR3 loop spans 15 amino acids. The CDR3 here is CASSLSRGPQETQYF. The CDR3 DNA reads as TGCGCCAGCAGCTTGAGCCGGGGACCTCAAGAGACCCAGTACTTC.

This clonotype was counted between two and nine times. The chain carries TRBV20-1 and TRBJ2-1; D might be TRBD2 (5 bases). V was shortened by 3 bases and J by 0 bases, with 15 bases between the two germline ends. Germline V gene lookup returns CDR1 DFQATT and CDR2 SNEGSKA (reference sequence). This CDR3 is 16 amino acids long. CDR3 sequence (DNA): TGCAGTGCTAGCCGGAGAGTAGGGAGCTCCTACAATGAGCAGTTCTTC. Protein sequence: CSASRRVGSSYNEQFF.

This clonotype was recorded many times. This chain's CDR3 is CSARDQWTSTDTQYF. The DNA of the CDR3 is TGCAGTGCTAGAGATCAATGGACGTCCACAGATACGCAGTATTTT. The chain combines TRBV20-1 with TRBJ2-3; D remains ambiguous. The CDR3 runs to 15 residues. In germline, CDR1 is DFQATT, CDR2 SNEGSKA (reference sequence). The V end lost 0 bases, the J end lost 2 bases, and 12 bases lay between the germline ends.

The chain recombines TRBV20-1 with TRBJ2-7, with 7 bases aligning to TRBD2. This CDR3 has 13 amino acids. Per the germline V gene, CDR1 is DFQATT and CDR2 is SNEGSKA (reference sequence). Germline trimming cut 6 bases from V and 3 bases from J; bases unmatched to any gene: 8. The CDR3 spells CSAIQRGNYEQYF. CDR3 nucleotide sequence: TGCAGTGCCATCCAGCGGGGCAACTACGAGCAGTACTTC.

The V call is TRBV3-1, the J call TRBJ2-7; D may be TRBD1 or TRBD2 (6 bases each). The CDR3 is made up of 16 amino acids. Germline V gene lookup returns CDR1 LGHDT and CDR2 YNNKEL (reference sequence). V lost 4 bases to trimming and J lost 4 bases, with 20 bases between them. In nucleotides, the CDR3 is TGTGCCAGCAGCCTCGCCAGGGGAGTGGGGGGATACGAGCAGTACTTC. The encoded protein is CASSLARGVGGYEQYF.

This clonotype was detected ten times or more. The gene calls are TRBV18 and TRBJ2-7; D ambiguous. Deletions cut 4 bases from V and 6 bases from J, with 13 bases between. CDR1 is KGHSH and CDR2 is LQKENI in the germline V gene. The CDR3 length is 13 residues. CDR3 sequence: CASSLNTVGEQYF. As DNA, the CDR3 is TGTGCCAGCTCACTCAACACCGTTGGCGAGCAGTACTTC.

The table lists this clonotype with many counts. The chain employs TRBV7-9 and TRBJ2-2; maybe TRBD2 (6 bases). This CDR3 region has 14 residues. The V end lost 7 bases, the J end lost 4 bases, and 13 bases lay between the germline ends. Germline CDR1 SEHNR, CDR2 FQNEAQ (reference sequence). The chain's CDR3 is CASIQTRATGELFF. CDR3 coding DNA: TGTGCCAGCATCCAGACTAGGGCCACCGGGGAGCTGTTTTTT.

In its sample, this clonotype was seen a few times. The chain carries TRBV7-8 and TRBJ2-1; D gene unclear. The germline V and J ends were trimmed by 5 bases and 8 bases, with 16 bases remaining between them. CDR1 and CDR2 from the germline V gene are SGHVS and FQNEAQ. The CDR3 extends over 14 amino acids. CDR3 residues: CASSLTRFKDEQFF. In nucleotides, the CDR3 is TGTGCCAGCAGCCTAACTCGGTTTAAGGATGAGCAGTTCTTC.

The table lists this clonotype with many counts. V gene TRBV30 combines with J gene TRBJ2-5; 9 nucleotides align to TRBD1. The CDR3 runs 14 residues. V shed 3 bases, J shed 4 bases, and the junction held 6 bases outside the gene matches. In germline, CDR1 is GTSNPN, CDR2 SVGIG (reference sequence). The chain's CDR3 is CAWSGGQGLETQYF. The CDR3 bases are TGTGCCTGGAGCGGGGGACAGGGACTAGAGACCCAGTACTTC.

Many counts were recorded for this clonotype. V gene TRBV6-1 combines with J gene TRBJ2-1; 12 bases map to TRBD2. CDR3 length equals 15 residues. CDR1 and CDR2 (germline): MNHNS, SASEGT. V gave up 4 bases and J gave up 2 bases; unmatched junction bases: 0. In nucleotides, the CDR3 is TGTGCCAGCAGTGGACTAGCGGGGGCCTACAATGAGCAGTTCTTC. Its protein product is CASSGLAGAYNEQFF.

This clonotype was recorded a few times. DNA for the CDR3: TGTGCCAGCAGCTTAGGAGCTAGCGGGGGGTCAGATACGCAGTATTTT. Its protein is CASSLGASGGSDTQYF. The genes are TRBV7-3 and TRBJ2-3; 11 bases map to TRBD2. The germline CDR1 and CDR2 sequences are SGHTA and FQGTGA. CDR3 length: 16 amino acids. V gave up 2 bases and J gave up 4 bases; unmatched junction bases: 5.

The gene calls are TRBV5-6 and TRBJ1-4; 7 bases are shared with TRBD1. Per germline, CDR1 SGHDT and CDR2 YYEEEE. The CDR3 has 15 residues. J was trimmed by 3 bases and V by 0 bases; bases with no gene match: 2. Here the CDR3 DNA reads TGTGCCAGCAGCTTGGGGGACAGCTCTAATGAAAAACTGTTTTTT. Translation: CASSLGDSSNEKLFF.

The chain joins TRBV4-1 to TRBJ1-2; 10 bases align to TRBD1. Germline V gene data show CDR1 as MGHRA and CDR2 as YSYEKL. V shed 2 bases, J shed 8 bases, and the junction held 11 bases outside the gene matches. The CDR3 runs to 16 residues. In DNA form, the CDR3 reads TGCGCCAGCAGCCAATTTCTCACGGGACAGGGGAAGGGCTACACCTTC. Translated: CASSQFLTGQGKGYTF.